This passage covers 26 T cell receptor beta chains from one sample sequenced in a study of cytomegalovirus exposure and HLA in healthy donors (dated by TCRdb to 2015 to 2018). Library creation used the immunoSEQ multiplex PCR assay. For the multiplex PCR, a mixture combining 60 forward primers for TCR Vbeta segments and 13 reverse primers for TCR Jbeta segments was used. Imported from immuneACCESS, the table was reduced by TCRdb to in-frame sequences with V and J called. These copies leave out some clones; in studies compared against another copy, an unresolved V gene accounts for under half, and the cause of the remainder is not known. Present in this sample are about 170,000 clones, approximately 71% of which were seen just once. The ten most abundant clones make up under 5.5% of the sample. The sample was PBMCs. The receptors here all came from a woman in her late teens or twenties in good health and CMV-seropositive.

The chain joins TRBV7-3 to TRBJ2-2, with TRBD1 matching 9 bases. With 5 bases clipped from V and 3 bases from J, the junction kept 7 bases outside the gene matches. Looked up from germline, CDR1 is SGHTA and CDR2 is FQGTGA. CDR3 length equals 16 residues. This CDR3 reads CASSLGTGKYTGELFF. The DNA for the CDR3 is TGTGCCAGCAGCCTTGGGACAGGGAAGTACACCGGGGAGCTGTTTTTT.

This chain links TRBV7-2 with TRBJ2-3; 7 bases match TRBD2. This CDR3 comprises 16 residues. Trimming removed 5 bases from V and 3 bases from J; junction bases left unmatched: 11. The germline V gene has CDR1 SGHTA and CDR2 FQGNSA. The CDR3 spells CASSPRGSGATDTQYF. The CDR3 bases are TGTGCCAGCAGCCCCCGGGGAAGCGGGGCAACAGATACGCAGTATTTT. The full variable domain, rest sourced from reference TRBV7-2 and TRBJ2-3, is GAGVSQSPSNKVTEKGKDVELRCDPISGHTALYWYRQSLGQGLEFLIYFQGNSAPDKSGLPSDRFSAERTGGSVSTLTIQRTQQEDSAVYLCASSPRGSGATDTQYFGPGTRLTVL.

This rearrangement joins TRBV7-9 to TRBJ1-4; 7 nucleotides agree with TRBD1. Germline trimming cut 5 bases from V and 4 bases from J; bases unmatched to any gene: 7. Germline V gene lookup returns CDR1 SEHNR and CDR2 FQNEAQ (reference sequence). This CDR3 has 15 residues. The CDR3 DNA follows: TGTGCCAGCAGCCTACTCGGACAGGTTAATGAAAAACTGTTTTTT. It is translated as CASSLLGQVNEKLFF.

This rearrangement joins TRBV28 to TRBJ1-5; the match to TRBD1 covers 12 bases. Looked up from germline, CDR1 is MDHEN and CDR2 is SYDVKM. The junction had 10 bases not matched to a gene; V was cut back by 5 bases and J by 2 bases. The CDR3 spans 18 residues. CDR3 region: CASSPPRDRGQGNQPQHF. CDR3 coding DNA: TGTGCCAGCAGTCCCCCACGGGACAGGGGGCAAGGCAATCAGCCCCAGCATTTT.

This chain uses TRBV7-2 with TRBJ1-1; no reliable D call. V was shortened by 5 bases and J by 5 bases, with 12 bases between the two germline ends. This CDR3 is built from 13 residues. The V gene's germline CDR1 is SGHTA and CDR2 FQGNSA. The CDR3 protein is CASSERTGTEAFF. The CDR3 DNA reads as TGTGCCAGCAGCGAAAGGACGGGAACTGAAGCTTTCTTT. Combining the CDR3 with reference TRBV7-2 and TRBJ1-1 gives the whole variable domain GAGVSQSPSNKVTEKGKDVELRCDPISGHTALYWYRQSLGQGLEFLIYFQGNSAPDKSGLPSDRFSAERTGGSVSTLTIQRTQQEDSAVYLCASSERTGTEAFFGQGTRLTVV.

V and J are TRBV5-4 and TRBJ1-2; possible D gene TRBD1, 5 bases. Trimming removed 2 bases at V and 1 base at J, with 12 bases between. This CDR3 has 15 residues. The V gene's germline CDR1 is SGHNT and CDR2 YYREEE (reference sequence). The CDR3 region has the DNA TGTGCCAGCAGCTTCAAAGTCCAGGGTAACTATGGCTACACCTTC. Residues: CASSFKVQGNYGYTF.

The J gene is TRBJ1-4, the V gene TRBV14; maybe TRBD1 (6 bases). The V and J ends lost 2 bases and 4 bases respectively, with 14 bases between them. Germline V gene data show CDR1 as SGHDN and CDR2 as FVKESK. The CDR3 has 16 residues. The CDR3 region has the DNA TGTGCCAGCAGCCAACTTGGTGGACAGCTTAATGAAAAACTGTTTTTT. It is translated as CASSQLGGQLNEKLFF.

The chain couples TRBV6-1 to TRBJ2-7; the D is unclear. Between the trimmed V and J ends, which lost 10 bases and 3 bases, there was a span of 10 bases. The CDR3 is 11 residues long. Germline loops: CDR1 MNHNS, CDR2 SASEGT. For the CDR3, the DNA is TGTGCCACCTCGTCAGGCTACGAGCAGTACTTC. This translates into CATSSGYEQYF.

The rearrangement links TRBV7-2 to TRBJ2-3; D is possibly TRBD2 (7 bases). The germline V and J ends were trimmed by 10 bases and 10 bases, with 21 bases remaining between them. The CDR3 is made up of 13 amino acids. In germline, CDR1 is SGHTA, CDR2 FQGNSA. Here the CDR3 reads CATVGGPRGAQYF. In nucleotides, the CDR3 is TGTGCCACCGTGGGGGGCCCTCGGGGGGCGCAGTATTTT.

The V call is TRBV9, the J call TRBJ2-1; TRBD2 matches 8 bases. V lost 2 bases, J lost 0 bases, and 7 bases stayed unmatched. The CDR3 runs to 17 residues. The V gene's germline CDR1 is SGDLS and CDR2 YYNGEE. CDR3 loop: CASSVQTSGSSYNEQFF. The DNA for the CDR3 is TGTGCCAGCAGCGTGCAAACTAGCGGTAGCTCCTACAATGAGCAGTTCTTC.

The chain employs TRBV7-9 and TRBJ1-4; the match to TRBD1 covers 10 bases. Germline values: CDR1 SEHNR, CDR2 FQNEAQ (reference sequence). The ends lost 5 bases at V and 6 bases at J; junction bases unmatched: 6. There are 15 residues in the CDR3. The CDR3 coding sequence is TGTGCCAGCAGCCCAATCGGGACAGGGGATGAAAAACTGTTTTTT. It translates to CASSPIGTGDEKLFF. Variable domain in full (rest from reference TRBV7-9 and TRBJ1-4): DTGVSQNPRHKITKRGQNVTFRCDPISEHNRLYWYRQTLGQGPEFLTYFQNEAQLEKSRLLSDRFSAERPKGSFSTLEIQRTEQGDSAMYLCASSPIGTGDEKLFFGSGTQLSVL.

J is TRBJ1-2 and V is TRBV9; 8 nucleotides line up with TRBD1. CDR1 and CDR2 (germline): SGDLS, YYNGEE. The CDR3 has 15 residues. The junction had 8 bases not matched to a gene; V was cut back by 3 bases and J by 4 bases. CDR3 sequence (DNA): TGTGCCAGCAGCGCCGACCCAGGGGGCGGCTATGGCTACACCTTC. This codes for CASSADPGGGYGYTF.

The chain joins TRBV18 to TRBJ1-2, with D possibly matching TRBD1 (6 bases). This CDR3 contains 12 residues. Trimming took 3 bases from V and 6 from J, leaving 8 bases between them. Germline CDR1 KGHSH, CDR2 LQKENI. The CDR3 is CASSPTGNGYTF. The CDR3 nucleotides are TGTGCCAGCTCACCCACAGGGAATGGCTACACCTTC. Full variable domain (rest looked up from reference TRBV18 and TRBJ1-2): NAGVMQNPRHLVRRRGQEARLRCSPMKGHSHVYWYRQLPEEGLKFMVYLQKENIIDESGMPKERFSAEFPKEGPSILRIQQVVRGDSAAYFCASSPTGNGYTFGSGTRLTVV.

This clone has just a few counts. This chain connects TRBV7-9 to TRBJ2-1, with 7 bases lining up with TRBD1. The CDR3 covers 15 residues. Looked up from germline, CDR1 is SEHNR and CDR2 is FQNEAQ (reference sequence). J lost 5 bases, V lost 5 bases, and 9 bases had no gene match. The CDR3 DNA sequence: TGTGCCAGCAGCCTTCCGGGACAGCCCAACAATGAGCAGTTCTTC. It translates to CASSLPGQPNNEQFF.

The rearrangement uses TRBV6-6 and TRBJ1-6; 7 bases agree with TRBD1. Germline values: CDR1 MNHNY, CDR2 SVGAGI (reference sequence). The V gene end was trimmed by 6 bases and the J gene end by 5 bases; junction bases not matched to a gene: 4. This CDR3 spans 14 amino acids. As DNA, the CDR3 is TGTGCCAGCAGAACCGGGACAGATAATTCACCCCTCCACTTT. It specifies CASRTGTDNSPLHF.

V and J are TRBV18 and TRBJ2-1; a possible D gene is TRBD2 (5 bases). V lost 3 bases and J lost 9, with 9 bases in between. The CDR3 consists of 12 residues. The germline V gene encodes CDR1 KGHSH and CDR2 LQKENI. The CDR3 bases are TGTGCCAGCTCACCCTCTCGGGGTGAGCAGTTCTTC. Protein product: CASSPSRGEQFF.

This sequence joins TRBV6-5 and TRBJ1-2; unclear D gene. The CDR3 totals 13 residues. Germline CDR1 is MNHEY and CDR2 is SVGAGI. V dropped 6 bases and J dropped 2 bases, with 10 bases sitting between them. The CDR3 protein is CASSRHLNYGYTF. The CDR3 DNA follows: TGTGCCAGCAGCAGACACCTGAACTATGGCTACACCTTC.

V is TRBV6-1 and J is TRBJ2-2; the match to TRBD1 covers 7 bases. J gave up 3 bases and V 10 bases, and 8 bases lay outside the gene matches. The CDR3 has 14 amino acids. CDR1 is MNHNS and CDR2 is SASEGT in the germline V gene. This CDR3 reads CATRQGSDTGELFF. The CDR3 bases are TGTGCCACTAGACAGGGAAGTGACACCGGGGAGCTGTTTTTT.

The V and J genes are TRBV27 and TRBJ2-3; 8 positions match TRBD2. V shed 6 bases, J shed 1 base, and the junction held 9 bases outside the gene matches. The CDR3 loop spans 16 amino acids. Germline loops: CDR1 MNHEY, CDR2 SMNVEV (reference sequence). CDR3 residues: CASRGGAGARTDTQYF. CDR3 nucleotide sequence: TGTGCCAGCAGGGGTGGAGCGGGGGCTCGCACAGATACGCAGTATTTT.

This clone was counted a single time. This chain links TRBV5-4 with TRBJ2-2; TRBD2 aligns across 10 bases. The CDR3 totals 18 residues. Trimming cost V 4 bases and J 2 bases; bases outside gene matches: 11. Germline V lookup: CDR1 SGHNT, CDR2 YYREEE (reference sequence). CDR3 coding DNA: TGTGCCAGCAGCCTGACCCAGTTAGCGGGGGGTAACACCGGGGAGCTGTTTTTT. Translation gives CASSLTQLAGGNTGELFF.

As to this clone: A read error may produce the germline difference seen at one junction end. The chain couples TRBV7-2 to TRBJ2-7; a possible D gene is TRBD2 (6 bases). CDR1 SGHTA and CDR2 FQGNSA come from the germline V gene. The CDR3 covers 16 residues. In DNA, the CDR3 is TGTGCCAGCAGCGCTTCCTTGAGTAGCGGCCGCTACGAGCGGTACTTC. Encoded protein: CASSASLSSGRYERYF. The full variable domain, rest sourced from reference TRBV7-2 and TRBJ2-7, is GAGVSQSPSNKVTEKGKDVELRCDPISGHTALYWYRQSLGQGLEFLIYFQGNSAPDKSGLPSDRFSAERTGGSVSTLTIQRTQQEDSAVYLCASSASLSSGRYERYFGPGTRLTVT.

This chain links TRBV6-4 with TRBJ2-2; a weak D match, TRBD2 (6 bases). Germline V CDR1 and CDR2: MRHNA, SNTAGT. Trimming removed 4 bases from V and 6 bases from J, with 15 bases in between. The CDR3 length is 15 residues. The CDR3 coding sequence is TGTGCCAGCAGTGCTAGCGCTCCGGTGGCCGGGGAGCTGTTTTTT. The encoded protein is CASSASAPVAGELFF.

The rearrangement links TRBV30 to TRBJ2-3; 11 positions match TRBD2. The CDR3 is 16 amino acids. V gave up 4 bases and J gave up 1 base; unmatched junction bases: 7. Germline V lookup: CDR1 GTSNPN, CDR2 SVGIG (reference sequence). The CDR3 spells CAWIKETSGGTDTQYF. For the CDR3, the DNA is TGTGCCTGGATAAAGGAGACTAGCGGGGGCACAGATACGCAGTATTTT. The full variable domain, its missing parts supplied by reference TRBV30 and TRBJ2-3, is SQTIHQWPATLVQPVGSPLSLECTVEGTSNPNLYWYRQAAGRGLQLLFYSVGIGQISSEVPQNLSASRPQDRQFILSSKKLLLSDSGFYLCAWIKETSGGTDTQYFGPGTRLTVL.

CDR3 bases: TGTGCCATCAGTGGAGACAGCACTGAAGCTTTCTTT. It codes for CAISGDSTEAFF. This rearrangement joins TRBV10-3 to TRBJ1-1, with a possible D match to TRBD1 (5 bases). The CDR3 spans 12 residues. Germline loops: CDR1 ENHRY, CDR2 SYGVKD. V was shortened by 4 bases and J by 4 bases, with 7 bases between the two germline ends.

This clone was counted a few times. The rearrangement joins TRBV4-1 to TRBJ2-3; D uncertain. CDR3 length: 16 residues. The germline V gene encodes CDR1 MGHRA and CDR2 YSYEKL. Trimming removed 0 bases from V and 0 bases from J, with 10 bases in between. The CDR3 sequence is CASSQEVLTSTDTQYF. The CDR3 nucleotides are TGCGCCAGCAGCCAAGAGGTATTAACTAGCACAGATACGCAGTATTTT.

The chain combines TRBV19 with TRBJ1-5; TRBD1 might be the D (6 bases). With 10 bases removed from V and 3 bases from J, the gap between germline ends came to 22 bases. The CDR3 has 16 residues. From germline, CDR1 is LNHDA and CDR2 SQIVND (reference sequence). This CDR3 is CATSVLTGIDNQPQHF. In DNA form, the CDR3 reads TGTGCCACCTCCGTACTTACAGGGATTGACAATCAGCCCCAGCATTTT.